The 31 T cell receptor beta chains given below trace back to one sample, sequenced in a study of T cell repertoires in cytomegalovirus infection. Which antigens these TCRs recognize remains unknown. TCRdb analysed the reads with MiXCR anew, one entry per CDR3 protein. The sample has 20,000 to 30,000 distinct CDR3 sequences, more than 20% seen once. The sequencing here drew on CD8+ T cells from cultured PBMCs, taken from culture after CMV antigen stimulation. Receptor source: a human donor in good health (CMV status not recorded). Some clones in this sample may be carry-over from other donors' samples.

The chain joins TRBV5-7 to TRBJ1-1; weak D call: TRBD1 (5 bases). TRBV5-7 is annotated as an ORF whose role is uncertain. Deletions cut 4 bases from V and 2 bases from J, with 24 bases between. This CDR3 comprises 18 residues. CDR3 residues: CASSTTTGLSPINTEAFF. CDR3 in DNA: TGTGCCAGCAGCACAACCACAGGACTCTCCCCCATAAACACTGAAGCTTTCTTT.

This sequence joins TRBV7-9 and TRBJ1-3; 7 nucleotides match TRBD1. The CDR3 spans 16 residues. CDR1 is SEHNR, CDR2 FQNEAQ, per germline (reference sequence). The ends lost 4 bases at V and 2 bases at J; junction bases unmatched: 8. The CDR3 protein is CASSSNTGVAGNTIYF. The CDR3 DNA sequence: TGTGCCAGCAGCTCCAATACAGGGGTCGCTGGAAACACCATATATTTT.

This clonotype was observed at least ten times. This chain joins TRBV7-6 and TRBJ2-7; 10 nucleotides match TRBD2. This CDR3 is built from 15 residues. The germline V gene has CDR1 SGHVS and CDR2 FNYEAQ. J was trimmed by 5 bases and V by 5 bases; bases with no gene match: 9. The CDR3: CASSGEPSGGDEQYF. The CDR3 DNA is TGTGCCAGCAGCGGGGAACCTAGCGGGGGAGACGAGCAGTACTTC.

The CDR3 bases are TGTGCCAGCAGTTTAGGGTCTGGACAGGGAACCTACGAGCAGTACTTC. Translated, it gives CASSLGSGQGTYEQYF. The V call is TRBV12-3 or TRBV12-4, the J call TRBJ2-7; 8 positions match TRBD1. The length of the CDR3 is 16 residues. With 1 base clipped from V and 2 bases from J, the junction kept 7 bases outside the gene matches.

The chain links TRBV4-1 to TRBJ2-2; tentatively, D is TRBD2 (5 bases). Trimming took 0 bases from V and 2 from J, leaving 19 bases between them. Per the germline V gene, CDR1 is MGHRA and CDR2 is YSYEKL. This CDR3 contains 19 residues. The CDR3, as DNA: TGCGCCAGCAGCCAAGACTCCCCTACTAGGACTCTTAACACCGGGGAGCTGTTTTTT. Residues: CASSQDSPTRTLNTGELFF.

This clonotype was seen at least ten times. The chain recombines TRBV20-1 with TRBJ2-7, with D perhaps matching TRBD1 or TRBD2 (5 bases each). Trimming left V 6 bases short and J 0 bases short, with 24 bases between. The CDR3 contains 17 residues. Germline CDR1 is DFQATT and CDR2 is SNEGSKA (reference sequence). The CDR3 spells CSARQSEAPLSSYEQYF. DNA of the CDR3: TGCAGTGCGAGACAGTCGGAGGCCCCCTTAAGCTCCTACGAGCAGTACTTC.

This chain links TRBV5-1 with TRBJ2-1; D is undetermined. The germline CDR1 and CDR2 sequences are SGHRS and YFSETQ. The V end was cut by 4 bases, the J end by 5 bases, with 16 bases between. The CDR3 contains 15 residues. The CDR3 sequence: CASSIGFGADNEQFF. The CDR3 DNA is TGCGCCAGCAGCATCGGTTTTGGAGCTGACAATGAGCAGTTCTTC.

The rearrangement links TRBV2 to TRBJ2-6, with 8 bases lining up with TRBD1. The CDR3 is 23 residues long. Germline V lookup: CDR1 SNHLY, CDR2 FYNNEI. V was clipped by 0 bases and J by 2 bases; unmatched bases: 21. The CDR3 sequence: CASSEALRQGAPPILTGANVLTF. In nucleotides, the CDR3 is TGTGCCAGCAGTGAAGCGCTTAGGCAGGGGGCGCCCCCGATCCTGACTGGGGCCAACGTCCTGACTTTC.

The chain links TRBV29-1 to TRBJ2-1, with TRBD2 matching over 8 bases. This CDR3 has 16 amino acids. Per germline, CDR1 SQVTM and CDR2 ANQGSEA. Losses at the gene ends were 2 bases for V and 4 bases for J; bases not matched to a gene: 10. The CDR3 nucleotides read TGCAGCGTTGAACGTAGCGGGGCGACACCTTACAATGAGCAGTTCTTC. Translating gives CSVERSGATPYNEQFF.

This clonotype was seen at least ten times. V gene TRBV5-4 combines with J gene TRBJ1-5, with D perhaps TRBD1 (6 bases). CDR1 and CDR2 from the germline V gene are SGHNT and YYREEE (reference sequence). The CDR3 spans 18 residues. With 0 bases removed from V and 0 bases from J, the gap between germline ends came to 16 bases. CDR3 in DNA: TGTGCCAGCAGCTTGGGTGGGGGCAGGTGCTATAGCAATCAGCCCCAGCATTTT. This encodes CASSLGGGRCYSNQPQHF. The complete variable domain, with remaining parts taken from reference TRBV5-4 and TRBJ1-5, reads ETGVTQSPTHLIKTRGQQVTLRCSSQSGHNTVSWYQQALGQGPQFIFQYYREEENGRGNFPPRFSGLQFPNYSSELNVNALELDDSALYLCASSLGGGRCYSNQPQHFGDGTRLSIL.

This clonotype was found a few times. The rearrangement links TRBV7-2 to TRBJ2-2; 7 nucleotides agree with TRBD1. Germline CDR1 is SGHTA and CDR2 is FQGNSA. The V and J ends lost 4 bases and 5 bases, in that order; junction bases with no gene match: 4. This CDR3 region has 14 residues. This chain's CDR3 is CASSSDRVTGELFF. CDR3 coding DNA: TGTGCCAGCAGCTCCGACAGGGTAACCGGGGAGCTGTTTTTT.

V gene TRBV5-8 combines with J gene TRBJ2-5; D is undetermined. V lost 6 bases to trimming and J lost 2 bases, with 14 bases between them. The CDR3 spans 14 residues. Germline V gives CDR1 SGHTS, CDR2 YDEGEE. CDR3 in DNA: TGTGCCAGCATCCCACGCGTCGGTCAAGAGACCCAGTACTTC. Residues: CASIPRVGQETQYF.

This clonotype turned up a few times. The chain employs TRBV2 and TRBJ2-7; 9 bases agree with TRBD1. The length of the CDR3 is 13 residues. The germline CDR1 and CDR2 sequences are SNHLY and FYNNEI. Trimming took 10 bases from V and 4 from J; bases not matched to a gene: 8. The chain's CDR3 is CANSGQGIYEQYF. The CDR3 DNA follows: TGTGCCAATTCGGGACAGGGAATTTACGAGCAGTACTTC.

The sample holds a few counts of this clonotype. The chain employs TRBV20-1 and TRBJ2-1; tentatively, D is TRBD2 (5 bases). V lost 1 base, J lost 4 bases, and 17 bases lay in between. Per germline, CDR1 DFQATT and CDR2 SNEGSKA (reference sequence). The CDR3 runs 16 residues. The CDR3 nucleotides are TGCAGTGCTAGAGGGCGTAGAGCGGCCCCATACAATGAGCAGTTCTTC. Translated, it gives CSARGRRAAPYNEQFF.

The V and J genes are TRBV7-9 and TRBJ1-3; D is uncertain. Germline loops: CDR1 SEHNR, CDR2 FQNEAQ (reference sequence). V dropped 4 bases and J dropped 2 bases, with 9 bases sitting between them. The CDR3 extends over 14 amino acids. The CDR3 protein is CASSSWDTGNTIYF. The CDR3 DNA reads as TGTGCCAGCAGCTCCTGGGATACTGGAAACACCATATATTTT.

Concerning this clonotype itself: This sequence may be a read error, since a much larger clone differs from it by one base. This chain joins TRBV7-2 and TRBJ1-4; unclear D gene. V was shortened by 3 bases and J by 12 bases, with 11 bases between the two germline ends. CDR1 is SGHTA, CDR2 FQGNSA, per germline. CDR3 length equals 12 residues. The CDR3 nucleotides are TGTGCCAGCAGCTTGGACGGACCACAACTGTTTTTT. Residues: CASSLDGPQLFF.

This clonotype was recorded many times. V gene TRBV7-8 combines with J gene TRBJ2-7; D unresolved. CDR1 is SGHVS, CDR2 FQNEAQ, per germline. V was trimmed by 0 bases and J by 2 bases, leaving 5 bases between them. The length of the CDR3 is 13 residues. CDR3 bases: TGTGCCAGCAGCTTAGCCCAGCCCTACGAGCAGTACTTC. Amino acids: CASSLAQPYEQYF.

A word on this clonotype: The junction shows a germline mismatch at one end, possibly a read error. The CDR3 DNA reads as TGTGCCAGCAGTCCGGGACCCCACGGCGTCACTTCAGAAGCTTTTTTT. Its translation is CASSPGPHGVTSEAFF. The chain couples TRBV12-3 or TRBV12-4 to TRBJ1-1; maybe TRBD1 (5 bases). This CDR3 has 16 residues.

The chain's CDR3 is CASSFGSNTEAFF. The DNA of the CDR3 is TGTGCCAGCAGCTTTGGGTCGAACACTGAAGCTTTCTTT. The chain employs TRBV7-4 and TRBJ1-1, with D unresolved. CDR1 and CDR2 (germline): SGHVT, SQSDAQ. Trimming removed 3 bases from V and 1 base from J, with 6 bases in between. This CDR3 spans 13 amino acids.

The genes are TRBV5-1 and TRBJ1-1, with D perhaps TRBD1 (5 bases). Trimming took 4 bases from V and 0 from J, leaving 10 bases between them. This CDR3 comprises 14 residues. Germline assignment: CDR1 SGHRS and CDR2 YFSETQ. The CDR3 sequence is CASSIGQLNTEAFF. The CDR3 DNA follows: TGCGCCAGCAGCATTGGACAATTGAACACTGAAGCTTTCTTT.

The V gene is TRBV3-1, the J gene TRBJ2-3, with D unresolved. This CDR3 is 11 amino acids long. Germline assignment: CDR1 LGHDT and CDR2 YNNKEL (reference sequence). The V gene lost 0 bases and the J gene lost 5 bases, with 0 bases spanning the gap. CDR3 nucleotides: TGTGCCAGCAGCCAAGAAGATACGCAGTATTTT. It is translated as CASSQEDTQYF.

This clonotype was counted once. A much larger clone differs from this one at a single base, so this may be a read error. This rearrangement joins TRBV6-5 to TRBJ1-2, with TRBD1 matching 8 bases. The germline gives CDR1 MNHEY, CDR2 SVGAGI. The trim removed 6 bases at V and 8 bases at J, leaving 17 bases unmatched. The CDR3 is 16 amino acids. The CDR3, as DNA: TGTGCCAGCAGATATTGGGGGGACAGGCTCGCGAAAGGCTACACCTTC. Protein product: CASRYWGDRLAKGYTF.

The genes are TRBV6-6 and TRBJ1-1; D possibly corresponds to TRBD1 (5 bases). Germline V gene lookup returns CDR1 MNHNY and CDR2 SVGAGI (reference sequence). CDR3 length equals 14 residues. V lost 5 bases and J lost 5, with 15 bases in between. CDR3 amino acids: CASSHAGFWTEAFF. The CDR3 DNA follows: TGTGCCAGCAGTCATGCAGGGTTTTGGACTGAAGCTTTCTTT.

The V and J genes are TRBV28 and TRBJ2-7; TRBD1 or TRBD2 may be the D gene (7 bases each). Between the trimmed V and J ends, which lost 6 bases and 4 bases, there was a span of 25 bases. Germline CDR1 is MDHEN and CDR2 is SYDVKM. The CDR3 covers 17 residues. CDR3 protein: CASSQVGGGGAGYEQYF. The CDR3 coding sequence is TGTGCCAGCAGCCAGGTCGGGGGAGGGGGCGCAGGTTACGAGCAGTACTTC.

CDR3 region: CASSLSFSGQPQHF. CDR3 nucleotide sequence: TGTGCCAGCAGTTTATCTTTCTCGGGTCAGCCCCAGCATTTT. J is TRBJ1-5 and V is TRBV27; no reliable D call. The CDR3 sequence is 14 residues long. V was trimmed by 0 bases and J by 6 bases, leaving 9 bases between them. The germline gives CDR1 MNHEY, CDR2 SMNVEV (reference sequence).

Ten or more counts support this clonotype. CDR3 protein: CASSLGAGGAETQYF. In DNA, the CDR3 is TGTGCCAGCAGTTTAGGAGCGGGGGGGGCAGAGACCCAGTACTTC. This rearrangement joins TRBV12-3 or TRBV12-4 to TRBJ2-5, with 10 bases lining up with TRBD2. This CDR3 is built from 15 residues. The ends lost 1 base at V and 4 bases at J; junction bases unmatched: 3.

The rearrangement joins TRBV7-6 to TRBJ2-2, with TRBD2 as a possible D gene (5 bases). Germline CDR1 SGHVS, CDR2 FNYEAQ. This CDR3 contains 19 residues. V was shortened by 2 bases and J by 9 bases, with 28 bases between the two germline ends. CDR3 in amino acids: CASSLRVTQSIRAGRELFF. In DNA form, the CDR3 reads TGTGCCAGCAGCTTAAGGGTCACCCAGTCAATCCGGGCGGGCCGGGAGCTGTTTTTT.

This clonotype appeared a few times. This chain connects TRBV4-3 to TRBJ2-7; TRBD2 is a possible D gene (5 bases). Germline V CDR1 and CDR2: LGHNA, YSLEER. V lost 1 base, J lost 5 bases, and 18 bases lay in between. CDR3 length: 16 amino acids. CDR3 amino acids: CASSQVRPAGVHEQYF. CDR3 in DNA: TGCGCCAGCAGCCAAGTTCGTCCGGCGGGTGTCCACGAGCAGTACTTC.

This clonotype was recorded a few times. The chain joins TRBV15 to TRBJ1-4; D is possibly TRBD1 (6 bases). Trimming shortened V by 4 bases and J by 8 bases, and 17 bases separated the two germline ends. CDR3 size: 15 residues. The germline gives CDR1 LNHNV, CDR2 YYDKDF (reference sequence). In DNA, the CDR3 is TGTGCCACCAGCAAGGGACAAGACGGAACAGAAAAACTGTTTTTT. It encodes CATSKGQDGTEKLFF.

This clonotype turned up a few times. This rearrangement joins TRBV6-6 to TRBJ1-5; D gene unclear. This CDR3 contains 14 residues. The ends were cut back, 5 bases at V and 9 bases at J, with 17 bases in the middle. Per the germline V gene, CDR1 is MNHNY and CDR2 is SVGAGI (reference sequence). CDR3 nucleotides: TGTGCCAGCAGTGACTTAGGAGCGGCTCGGCCCCAGCATTTT. Its protein product is CASSDLGAARPQHF.

J is TRBJ1-1 and V is TRBV13, with TRBD1 as a possible D gene (6 bases). Germline V gene data show CDR1 as PRHDT and CDR2 as FYEKMQ (reference sequence). The CDR3 runs to 17 residues. Trimming took off 0 bases at V and 1 base at J, with 15 bases between the two ends. The CDR3 region is CASSLGPSPGANTEAFF. CDR3 coding DNA: TGTGCCAGCAGCTTAGGTCCCTCACCAGGGGCGAACACTGAAGCTTTCTTT. Full variable domain (rest looked up from reference TRBV13 and TRBJ1-1): AAGVIQSPRHLIKEKRETATLKCYPIPRHDTVYWYQQGPGQDPQFLISFYEKMQSDKGSIPDRFSAQQFSDYHSELNMSSLELGDSALYFCASSLGPSPGANTEAFFGQGTRLTVV.